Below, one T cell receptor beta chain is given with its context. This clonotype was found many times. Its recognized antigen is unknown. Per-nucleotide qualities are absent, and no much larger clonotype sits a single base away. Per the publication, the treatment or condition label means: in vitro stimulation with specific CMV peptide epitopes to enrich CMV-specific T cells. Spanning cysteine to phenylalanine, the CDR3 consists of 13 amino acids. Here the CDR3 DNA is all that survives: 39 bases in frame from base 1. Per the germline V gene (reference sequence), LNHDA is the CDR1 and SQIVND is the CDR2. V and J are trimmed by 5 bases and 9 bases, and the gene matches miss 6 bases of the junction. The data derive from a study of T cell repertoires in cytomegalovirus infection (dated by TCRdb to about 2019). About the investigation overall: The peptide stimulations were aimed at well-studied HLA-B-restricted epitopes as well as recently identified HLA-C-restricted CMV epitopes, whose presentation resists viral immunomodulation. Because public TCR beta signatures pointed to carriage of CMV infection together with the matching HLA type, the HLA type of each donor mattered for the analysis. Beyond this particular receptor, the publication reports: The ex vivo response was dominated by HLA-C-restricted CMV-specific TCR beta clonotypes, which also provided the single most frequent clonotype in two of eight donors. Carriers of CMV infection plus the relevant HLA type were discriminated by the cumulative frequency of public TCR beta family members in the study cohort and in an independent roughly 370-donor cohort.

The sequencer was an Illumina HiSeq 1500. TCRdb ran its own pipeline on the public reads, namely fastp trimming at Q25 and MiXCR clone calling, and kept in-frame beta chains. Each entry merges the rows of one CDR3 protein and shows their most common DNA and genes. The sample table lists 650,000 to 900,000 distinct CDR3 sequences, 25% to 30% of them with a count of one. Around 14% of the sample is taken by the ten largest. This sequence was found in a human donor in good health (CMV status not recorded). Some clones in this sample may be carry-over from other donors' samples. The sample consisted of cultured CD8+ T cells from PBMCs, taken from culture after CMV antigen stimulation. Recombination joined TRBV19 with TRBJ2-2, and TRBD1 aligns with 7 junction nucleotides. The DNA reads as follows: TGTGCCAGTAGTTATCGACAGGGCAGGGAGCTGTTTTTT. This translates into CASSYRQGRELFF.